Below, one TCR beta chain is given with its context. Its target is not known. Clones were read by immunoSEQ multiplex PCR, and TCRdb kept only the in-frame ones, dropping some. The profile shows about 200,000 clones, about 90% of them singletons. The record originates from a study of T cell responses to AZD1222 COVID-19 vaccine. General study results and limits: Reportedly, nearly half of unique spike TCRs recognized epitopes outside B.1.351/B.1.1.7 mutations. White British people made up most donors, females outnumbered males, and clonal diversity was possibly underestimated. The peak T cell response came first, and repertoires were sampled only after it. Among vaccine-associated CD4 TCRs, coverage spanned spike, with dominance at 160-218 and 743-854.

CDR1 SGHTA and CDR2 FQGNSA come from the germline V gene. Between the trimmed V and J ends, which lost 0 bases and 7 bases, there was a span of 10 bases. There are 15 residues in the CDR3. This clonotype originated in an adult in good health. The chain links TRBV7-2 to TRBJ1-6, with D hard to call. The sequencing here drew on peripheral blood, taken on day 0 of AZD1222 vaccination. The CDR3 DNA reads TGTGCCAGCAGCTTAGCGCGTGGAAGGAATTCACCCCTCCACTTT. This encodes CASSLARGRNSPLHF. Full variable domain (missing parts from reference TRBV7-2 and TRBJ1-6): GAGVSQSPSNKVTEKGKDVELRCDPISGHTALYWYRQSLGQGLEFLIYFQGNSAPDKSGLPSDRFSAERTGGSVSTLTIQRTQQEDSAVYLCASSLARGRNSPLHFGNGTRLTVT.